The text below deals with one TCR beta chain. Its antigen is currently unknown. These data are taken from a study of beta chain features in type 1 diabetes. The wider study: Sorted cells numbering some 110 million were examined across all samples.

Expressed TCRB transcripts got sequenced, as all isolated RNA was reverse transcribed. Assay: immunoSEQ multiplex PCR; the TCRdb copy retains only in-frame clones and omits some. The top ten hold around 4% of the sample, which has around 25,000 clones, roughly two thirds seen once. General study results and limits: In every one of the four CD4+ subsets, TCRB CDR3s were moderately but significantly shorter in Type 1 diabetes patients.

This receptor was obtained from a young man with type 1 diabetes. The sequenced material came from Tregs from blood.

The CDR3 protein is CASRVDSGAGGEQFF. The CDR3 DNA follows: TGTGCCAGCAGGGTTGATAGCGGGGCTGGAGGGGAGCAGTTCTTC. This sequence joins TRBV7-2 and TRBJ2-1; 8 positions match TRBD2. The V gene's germline CDR1 is SGHTA and CDR2 FQGNSA. This CDR3 region has 15 residues. Losses at the gene ends were 6 bases for V and 10 bases for J; bases not matched to a gene: 14.